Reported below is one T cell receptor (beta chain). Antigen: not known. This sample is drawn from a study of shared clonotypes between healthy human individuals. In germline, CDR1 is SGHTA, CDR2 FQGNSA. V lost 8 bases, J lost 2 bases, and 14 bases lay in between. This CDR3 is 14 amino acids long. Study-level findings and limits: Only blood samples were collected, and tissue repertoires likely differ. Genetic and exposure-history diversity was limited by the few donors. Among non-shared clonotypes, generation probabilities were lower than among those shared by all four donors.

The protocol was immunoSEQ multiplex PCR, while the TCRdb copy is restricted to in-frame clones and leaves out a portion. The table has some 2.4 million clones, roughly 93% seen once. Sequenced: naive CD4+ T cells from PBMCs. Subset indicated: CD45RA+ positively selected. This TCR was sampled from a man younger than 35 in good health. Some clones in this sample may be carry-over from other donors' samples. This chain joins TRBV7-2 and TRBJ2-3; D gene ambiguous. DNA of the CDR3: TGTGCCAGCCCCCCCGCCAGCAACACAGATACGCAGTATTTT. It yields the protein CASPPASNTDTQYF.